This T cell receptor (beta chain) was documented in a study of T cell responses to AZD1222 COVID-19 vaccine. Only in-frame clones appear in the TCRdb table, and some are missing; sequencing was by immunoSEQ multiplex PCR. Among 250,000 to 300,000 clones, 90% to 95% were seen once, and the ten largest hold around 0.6%. Whether given at about 4 or about 12 weeks, second doses were pooled. Study-wide results and caveats: The number of AZD1222 recipients seropositive at baseline was only five or six. Most donors were white British, females outnumbered males, and clonal diversity was possibly underestimated. Two AZD1222 administrations were followed by greater Spike-specific TCR breadth and depth.

In regard to this clone: Its antigen is currently unknown.

The CDR3 contains 12 residues. The germline V and J ends were trimmed by 5 bases and 9 bases, with 8 bases remaining between them. Germline-derived CDR1 and CDR2 are MNHEY and SVGAGI. The chain is built from TRBV6-5 and TRBJ1-6; D remains unclear. The sequence was obtained from an adult who received the AZD1222 COVID-19 vaccine. The input for sequencing was peripheral blood, taken 28 days after the second AZD1222 dose. The CDR3 is CASSRESSPLHF. In nucleotides, the CDR3 is TGTGCCAGCAGTCGAGAGTCTTCACCCCTCCACTTT.